Listed below are T cell receptor beta chains from one sample, sequenced in a study of shared clonotypes between healthy human individuals. The repertoire was sequenced with immunoSEQ multiplex PCR; TCRdb's copy has only in-frame clones and lacks some. Here the sample spans 1 million to 1.3 million clones, about 80% being singletons. Sample: memory CD4+ T cells from PBMCs. These receptors were collected from a man aged 18 to 30 in good health. Some clones in this sample may be carry-over from other donors' samples. CDR3s include the opening cysteine and the closing phenylalanine or tryptophan. The D gene is left open where the match is weak. Expanded clones are given a class, and other clones once, few, many or no size at all.

cdr3_nt,cdr3_aa,clone_size,v_call,d_call,j_call
TGTGCCAGCAGTGAACCTGGGACCTCCTACGAGCAGTACTTC,CASSEPGTSYEQYF,-,TRBV6-1,-,TRBJ2-7
TGTGCCAGCAGTCCCTCCCGTAATCAGCCCCAGCATTTT,CASSPSRNQPQHF,many,TRBV6-5,-,TRBJ1-5
TGTGCCTGGAGTCGGAAGGGAGTCTTCTCCGAGCAGTACTTC,CAWSRKGVFSEQYF,-,TRBV30,-,TRBJ2-7
TGTGCCAGCAGCGTGGCCTACGAGCAGTACTTC,CASSVAYEQYF,-,TRBV2,-,TRBJ2-7
TGTGCCAGCAGCAGTACTAGCGGGTCCAATGAGCAGTTCTTC,CASSSTSGSNEQFF,-,TRBV7-3,TRBD2,TRBJ2-1
TGTGCCAGTTCCGCTAAACGTACAGAGAACACTGAAGCTTTCTTT,CASSAKRTENTEAFF,-,TRBV19,-,TRBJ1-1
TGTGCCACCACCAATGCATCGCCCAGAAACTACGAGCAGTACTTC,CATTNASPRNYEQYF,-,TRBV28,-,TRBJ2-7
TGTGCCAGCAGTTCGGGACAGAGCTACGAGCAGTACTTC,CASSSGQSYEQYF,-,TRBV28,TRBD1,TRBJ2-7
TGTGCCAGCAGCGTAAACCCCACAGATTCCACAAATGGCTACACCTTC,CASSVNPTDSTNGYTF,-,TRBV9,-,TRBJ1-2
TGTGCCACCTTGGGACTAGCGGGGGACAATGAGCAGTTCTTC,CATLGLAGDNEQFF,-,TRBV2,TRBD2,TRBJ2-1
TGTGCCAGCAGCTGGACCTGGGATCCGGGCACTGAAGCTTTCTTT,CASSWTWDPGTEAFF,-,TRBV11-2,-,TRBJ1-1
TGTGCCAGCGGCGGGAGACGAGGCTCCTACGAGCAGTACTTC,CASGGRRGSYEQYF,-,TRBV28,TRBD2,TRBJ2-7
TGTGCCAGCAGCTTAGGGACGTACACAGATACGCAGTATTTT,CASSLGTYTDTQYF,-,TRBV11-2,-,TRBJ2-3
TGCGCCAGCAGCCGCTGGGAGTCTGGGGCCAACGTCCTGACTTTC,CASSRWESGANVLTF,-,TRBV4-1,-,TRBJ2-6
TGTGCCAGCAGAAAATTCCCCCGGGGCACCGGGGAGCTGTTTTTT,CASRKFPRGTGELFF,-,TRBV28,-,TRBJ2-2
TGTGCCTGGATCCCGGCGGGGACTAATGAAAAACTGTTTTTT,CAWIPAGTNEKLFF,-,TRBV30,-,TRBJ1-4
TGTGCCAGTATCCGCAGGGGCTCTGGGAACACTGAAGCTTTCTTT,CASIRRGSGNTEAFF,few,TRBV19,-,TRBJ1-1
TGTGCCAGCAGCCCGGGACAGGGGAGGGGAGCTTTCTTT,CASSPGQGRGAFF,-,TRBV7-8,TRBD1,TRBJ1-1
TGTGCCAGCAGCTTAGTTGACACTGAAGCTTTCTTT,CASSLVDTEAFF,few,TRBV7-9,-,TRBJ1-1
TGTGCCAGCAGCTTAGAATCCCCGAATGAGCAGTTCTTC,CASSLESPNEQFF,-,TRBV7-2,-,TRBJ2-1
TGTGCCAGTAGTTGGGAAGAAAAACTGTTTTTT,CASSWEEKLFF,-,TRBV19,-,TRBJ1-4
TGTGCCAGCAGCCCACAACCGGGACAGGGGAAGAACACTGAAGCTTTCTTT,CASSPQPGQGKNTEAFF,-,TRBV4-2,TRBD1,TRBJ1-1
TGTGCCAGCAGTACTGGGCCCAATCAGCCCCAGCATTTT,CASSTGPNQPQHF,-,TRBV27,-,TRBJ1-5
TGTGCCAGCAGCGAAGGGACAGGCTTATACAATGAGCAGTTCTTC,CASSEGTGLYNEQFF,-,TRBV28,TRBD1,TRBJ2-1
TGTGCCAGCTCACCACTCGGCGGTAACAATGAGCAGTTCTTC,CASSPLGGNNEQFF,-,TRBV18,-,TRBJ2-1
TGTGCCAGCAGTGATTCGTTGGCAGGGCCCTCTAATGAAAAACTGTTTTTT,CASSDSLAGPSNEKLFF,-,TRBV6-1,-,TRBJ1-4
TGTGCCAGCACCGCGGACCGGAACTCCTACGAGCAGTACTTC,CASTADRNSYEQYF,-,TRBV7-2,-,TRBJ2-7
TGCGCCAGCAGCGCAGCGGTGAACTCCTACAATGAGCAGTTCTTC,CASSAAVNSYNEQFF,-,TRBV5-1,-,TRBJ2-1
TGTGCCAGCAGCGGGGGACAGGCGAACACTGAAGCTTTCTTT,CASSGGQANTEAFF,-,TRBV5-4,TRBD1,TRBJ1-1
TGTGCCAGCAGTGCCGCGCGGGTAAAGATTGGGGAGCAGTTCTTC,CASSAARVKIGEQFF,-,TRBV6-1,-,TRBJ2-1
TGCGCCAGCAGCCAAGTTTCAGATACGCAGTATTTT,CASSQVSDTQYF,-,TRBV4-1,-,TRBJ2-3
TGTGCCTGGAGTCCCCGGGGGGCGTTAGAGTTGAGCTACACCTTC,CAWSPRGALELSYTF,-,TRBV30,-,TRBJ1-2
TGTGCCAGCAGCGTAACGCAGGGCAATGAAAAACTGTTTTTT,CASSVTQGNEKLFF,-,TRBV7-9,-,TRBJ1-4